The T cell receptor (beta chain) under discussion was sequenced for a study of post-analysis software for immune sequencing data. The library was made from cDNA and included unique molecular identifiers. TCRdb fed the PCR reads into MiXCR, producing one record per CDR3 protein. The repertoire holds hundreds of thousands of distinct CDR3 sequences, with around 40% as singletons. This clonotype was counted only a few times. No antigen is known for it. The CDR3 contains 16 residues. Germline V lookup: CDR1 MGHRA, CDR2 YSYEKL. Trimming stripped 6 bases from V and 5 bases from J, with 23 bases between. General study points: Compared with controls, patients had more of 4 to 6 TRBV segments, including TRBV5-6, TRBV5-1 and TRBV20-1.

What was sequenced was blood. The chain uses TRBV4-1 and TRBJ2-7; D is perhaps TRBD1 (6 bases). The receptor comes from a girl aged 10 to 17 with multiple sclerosis. For the CDR3, the DNA is TGCGCCAGCAGTTCCCCGGCCGGGACAAGGGGTAACGAGCAGTACTTC. Amino acids: CASSSPAGTRGNEQYF.